What follows are 28 T cell receptor beta chains derived from one specimen sequenced in a study of blood T cell repertoires in COVID-19. Repertoires were generated with immunoSEQ multiplex PCR, while TCRdb's copy carries only in-frame clones and drops some. Counted here are approximately 140,000 clones, roughly four fifths occurring once; the ten biggest clones make up roughly 15%. Sequenced material: peripheral blood. The receptors were gathered from a human donor with acute or convalescent COVID-19. The donor label of this sample is uncertain.

The chain links TRBV7-3 to TRBJ2-1, with D perhaps TRBD1 (5 bases). V lost 9 bases to trimming and J lost 3 bases, with 21 bases between them. Germline CDR1 is SGHTA and CDR2 is FQGTGA. The CDR3 spans 16 residues. The CDR3 reads CASSRGHAQRYNEQFF. The CDR3 coding sequence is TGTGCCAGTAGCCGAGGACACGCCCAACGCTACAATGAGCAGTTCTTC.

This clone was counted once. The rearrangement uses TRBV25-1 and TRBJ1-6, with 9 bases fitting TRBD1. The CDR3 is made up of 16 amino acids. V lost 3 bases, J lost 5 bases, and 5 bases stayed unmatched. Germline lookup yields CDR1 MGHDK and CDR2 SYGVNS. The CDR3 DNA reads as TGTGCCAGCAGTGACCTCCGACAGGGGGATAATTCACCCCTCCACTTT. Translated: CASSDLRQGDNSPLHF.

CDR3 sequence reads: CASGDRVRDYGYTF. DNA for the CDR3: TGTGCCAGCGGAGACAGGGTACGAGACTATGGCTACACCTTC. The gene calls are TRBV6-5 and TRBJ1-2; 7 bases align to TRBD1. Looked up from germline, CDR1 is MNHEY and CDR2 is SVGAGI. The CDR3 extends over 14 amino acids. The V segment lost 8 bases and the J segment 3 bases; nucleotides outside the gene matches: 9.

This chain connects TRBV6-6 to TRBJ1-5; 9 bases fit TRBD1. Germline trimming cut 11 bases from V and 4 bases from J; bases unmatched to any gene: 6. The CDR3 consists of 13 residues. Germline V gene data show CDR1 as MNHNY and CDR2 as SVGAGI (reference sequence). CDR3 amino acids: CASTGQGNQPQHF. CDR3 coding DNA: TGTGCCTCCACCGGACAGGGGAATCAGCCCCAGCATTTT.

The V call is TRBV11-2, the J call TRBJ2-6; the D is unclear. With 0 bases removed from V and 4 bases from J, the gap between germline ends came to 16 bases. The CDR3 sequence is 18 residues long. Germline CDR1 reads SGHAT; CDR2 reads FQNNGV. CDR3 coding DNA: TGTGCCAGCAGCTTAGATATCCAGGCATCATACGGGGCCAACGTCCTGACTTTC. Amino acids: CASSLDIQASYGANVLTF. Drawing the rest from reference TRBV11-2 and TRBJ2-6, the complete variable domain is EAGVAQSPRYKIIEKRQSVAFWCNPISGHATLYWYQQILGQGPKLLIQFQNNGVVDDSQLPKDRFSAERLKGVDSTLKIQPAKLEDSAVYLCASSLDIQASYGANVLTFGAGSRLTVL.

V and J are TRBV3-1 (or the pseudogene TRBV3-2) and TRBJ2-5; the match to TRBD2 covers 16 bases. The CDR3 is made up of 17 amino acids. Per the germline V gene, CDR1 is LGHDT and CDR2 is YNNKEL (reference sequence). With V trimmed by 2 bases and J by 3 bases, 3 bases remained unmatched. CDR3 sequence: CASSQLGLAGGKETQYF. The CDR3 DNA follows: TGTGCCAGCAGCCAACTGGGACTAGCGGGGGGGAAAGAGACCCAGTACTTC.

The rearrangement links TRBV5-1 to TRBJ2-3, with D uncertain. The length of the CDR3 is 14 residues. Germline V gene data show CDR1 as SGHRS and CDR2 as YFSETQ. The germline V and J ends were trimmed by 5 bases and 0 bases, with 10 bases remaining between them. The CDR3 nucleotides are TGCGCCAGCAGGGAACAGTCTAGCACAGATACGCAGTATTTT. It encodes CASREQSSTDTQYF.

The chain carries TRBV5-1 and TRBJ2-7; the D gene is possibly TRBD2 (5 bases). Trimming took off 5 bases at V and 0 bases at J, with 6 bases between the two ends. The CDR3 contains 12 residues. Germline V gene sequence: CDR1 SGHRS, CDR2 YFSETQ. The CDR3 DNA sequence: TGCGCCAGCAGTAGCGACTCCTACGAGCAGTACTTC. Protein: CASSSDSYEQYF.

The chain is built from TRBV6-5 and TRBJ1-3, with D hard to call. Germline V gives CDR1 MNHEY, CDR2 SVGAGI. The CDR3 sequence is 15 residues long. Trimming removed 11 bases from V and 0 bases from J, with 17 bases in between. The CDR3 region has the DNA TGTGCCGCCCAGAGGAAAGGCGCCTCTGGAAACACCATATATTTT. It encodes CAAQRKGASGNTIYF.

The chain has TRBV2 and TRBJ1-5, with D possibly matching TRBD1 (5 bases). V was pared by 6 bases and J by 7 bases, with 13 bases between. CDR1 is SNHLY and CDR2 is FYNNEI in the germline V gene. This CDR3 contains 13 residues. The CDR3: CASRQGSVQPQHF. The CDR3 DNA is TGTGCCAGCAGGCAGGGATCAGTGCAGCCCCAGCATTTT.

V gene TRBV11-2 combines with J gene TRBJ1-2; 8 nucleotides line up with TRBD1. V trimming: 1 base; J trimming: 12 bases; junction bases outside the gene matches: 16. This CDR3 spans 16 amino acids. Germline CDR1 and CDR2: SGHAT and FQNNGV. The CDR3 DNA sequence: TGTGCCAGCAGCTTAGTCATGGGGACAGGACCTTACTTGGACACCTTC. It translates to CASSLVMGTGPYLDTF. The complete variable domain, with remaining parts taken from reference TRBV11-2 and TRBJ1-2, reads EAGVAQSPRYKIIEKRQSVAFWCNPISGHATLYWYQQILGQGPKLLIQFQNNGVVDDSQLPKDRFSAERLKGVDSTLKIQPAKLEDSAVYLCASSLVMGTGPYLDTFGSGTRLTVV.

CDR3 loop: CASSSPGTPNTEAFF. The CDR3 nucleotides are TGTGCCAGCAGCTCTCCAGGGACTCCGAACACTGAAGCTTTCTTT. This chain joins TRBV5-4 and TRBJ1-1, with a weak D call TRBD1 (5 bases). This CDR3 region has 15 residues. Deletions cut 3 bases from V and 1 base from J, with 13 bases between. The germline CDR1 and CDR2 sequences are SGHNT and YYREEE (reference sequence).

The chain couples TRBV2 to TRBJ2-3, with D possibly matching TRBD1 (5 bases). The CDR3 spans 15 residues. Germline CDR1 reads SNHLY; CDR2 reads FYNNEI. V lost 5 bases and J 0 bases, leaving 12 bases between the germline ends. CDR3 in DNA: TGTGCCAGCAGTCTAGGACCAGGGAGCACAGATACGCAGTATTTT. Residues: CASSLGPGSTDTQYF.

This rearrangement joins TRBV6-5 to TRBJ1-1, with unresolved D. The V gene's germline CDR1 is MNHEY and CDR2 SVGAGI. V was pared by 10 bases and J by 3 bases, with 21 bases between. The CDR3 contains 15 residues. As DNA, the CDR3 is TGTGCCACCACCCGAGGGCGGGGTGTGGACACTGAAGCTTTCTTT. It codes for CATTRGRGVDTEAFF.

The rearrangement joins TRBV6-5 to TRBJ2-6; possible D gene TRBD1, 5 bases. The CDR3 totals 14 residues. Looked up from germline, CDR1 is MNHEY and CDR2 is SVGAGI. The germline V and J ends were trimmed by 8 bases and 6 bases, with 14 bases remaining between them. The DNA of the CDR3 is TGTGCCAGCCGCCAACAGGTGGAGGCCAACGTCCTGACTTTC. Translation gives CASRQQVEANVLTF.

This chain joins TRBV5-4 and TRBJ1-1; D might be TRBD1 (6 bases). Trimming left V 0 bases short and J 5 bases short, with 17 bases between. This CDR3 is built from 16 residues. Per germline, CDR1 SGHNT and CDR2 YYREEE (reference sequence). The CDR3 loop is CASSLEGTFVDTEAFF. In DNA form, the CDR3 reads TGTGCCAGCAGCTTGGAAGGGACATTTGTAGATACTGAAGCTTTCTTT.

The chain employs TRBV6-5 and TRBJ2-5, with D hard to call. CDR1 and CDR2 (germline): MNHEY, SVGAGI. The CDR3 sequence is 15 residues long. V was clipped by 0 bases and J by 5 bases, with 13 bases between them. CDR3 amino acids: CASSYSETVEETQYF. For the CDR3, the DNA is TGTGCCAGCAGTTACTCGGAAACGGTGGAGGAGACCCAGTACTTC.

The chain employs TRBV10-3 and TRBJ1-3; 7 bases line up with TRBD1. CDR3 size: 16 residues. V lost 5 bases, J lost 0 bases, and 7 bases stayed unmatched. Germline V gene data show CDR1 as ENHRY and CDR2 as SYGVKD. The CDR3 spells CAISLTGQDSGNTIYF. The DNA for the CDR3 is TGTGCCATCAGTCTTACCGGACAGGACTCTGGAAACACCATATATTTT.

This clone occurred a few times. This sequence joins TRBV3-1 (or the pseudogene TRBV3-2) and TRBJ1-2; a weak D match, TRBD1 (5 bases). Germline assignment: CDR1 LGHDT and CDR2 YNNKEL (reference sequence). The CDR3 covers 11 residues. The germline V and J ends were trimmed by 8 bases and 2 bases, with 6 bases remaining between them. CDR3 in amino acids: CASGHNYGYTF. DNA for the CDR3: TGTGCCAGCGGACACAACTATGGCTACACCTTC.

The chain recombines TRBV4-1 with TRBJ2-1; 8 nucleotides match TRBD2. V lost 4 bases to trimming and J lost 9 bases; unmatched junction nucleotides: 14. CDR1 is MGHRA, CDR2 YSYEKL, per germline. The CDR3 has 16 residues. The CDR3 nucleotides are TGCGCCAGCAGCCCGCACGGAACGGGGGGGCCGGCTGAGCAGTTCTTC. Translating gives CASSPHGTGGPAEQFF.

The chain links TRBV19 to TRBJ1-1, with 9 nucleotides matching TRBD1. CDR3 length: 15 amino acids. Looked up from germline, CDR1 is LNHDA and CDR2 is SQIVND (reference sequence). J gave up 7 bases and V 6 bases, and 12 bases lay outside the gene matches. The CDR3 bases are TGTGCCAGTAGAGGTTACAGGGGGCGCGAGGGTGAAGCTTTCTTT. Its protein is CASRGYRGREGEAFF.

J is TRBJ2-5 and V is TRBV7-2; the match to TRBD1 covers 11 bases. CDR3 length equals 15 residues. The V gene end was trimmed by 6 bases and the J gene end by 5 bases; junction bases not matched to a gene: 8. CDR1 and CDR2 (germline): SGHTA, FQGNSA. Here the CDR3 DNA reads TGTGCCAGCAGGCCCGGGACAGGGGGTGGGGAGACCCAGTACTTC. Translating it yields CASRPGTGGGETQYF.

The chain employs TRBV3-1 (or the pseudogene TRBV3-2) and TRBJ1-1; maybe TRBD1 (6 bases). V lost 4 bases to trimming and J lost 1 base, with 10 bases between them. The CDR3 has 14 residues. Germline values: CDR1 LGHDT, CDR2 YNNKEL (reference sequence). The CDR3 coding sequence is TGTGCCAGCAGCCTTAACAGGGAGAACACTGAAGCTTTCTTT. It codes for CASSLNRENTEAFF.

The chain is built from TRBV4-2 and TRBJ2-1, with D maybe TRBD1 (5 bases). From germline, CDR1 is LGHNA and CDR2 YNFKEQ. CDR3 size: 16 residues. V lost 0 bases and J 0 bases, leaving 9 bases between the germline ends. The CDR3 DNA reads as TGTGCCAGCAGCCAAGATAGGGGAAGCTCCTACAATGAGCAGTTCTTC. It encodes CASSQDRGSSYNEQFF.

This rearrangement joins TRBV5-1 to TRBJ2-2; 8 bases map to TRBD1. V trimming: 3 bases; J trimming: 1 base; junction bases outside the gene matches: 2. CDR1 SGHRS and CDR2 YFSETQ come from the germline V gene. This CDR3 has 15 residues. For the CDR3, the DNA is TGCGCCAGCAGCTCCGGGACAGGGAACACCGGGGAGCTGTTTTTT. It specifies CASSSGTGNTGELFF.

The V call is TRBV30, the J call TRBJ1-2; no firm D call. The CDR3 totals 14 residues. V lost 5 bases and J lost 4, with 17 bases in between. Looked up from germline, CDR1 is GTSNPN and CDR2 is SVGIG (reference sequence). The CDR3 sequence is CAWSGRTAGYGYTF. The CDR3 nucleotides read TGTGCCTGGTCTGGACGGACGGCGGGCTATGGCTACACCTTC.

The CDR3 region is CASSAGYQETQYF. For the CDR3, the DNA is TGTGCCAGCAGTGCGGGGTACCAAGAGACCCAGTACTTC. The V gene is TRBV6-4, the J gene TRBJ2-5; a possible D gene is TRBD2 (5 bases). Germline lookup yields CDR1 MRHNA and CDR2 SNTAGT. CDR3 length: 13 residues. The V and J ends lost 4 bases and 0 bases respectively, with 6 bases between them.

This clone was recorded a few times. V gene TRBV4-1 combines with J gene TRBJ1-4; a possible D gene is TRBD1 (5 bases). Between the trimmed V and J ends, which lost 5 bases and 4 bases, there was a span of 17 bases. Germline V lookup: CDR1 MGHRA, CDR2 YSYEKL. The CDR3 is 16 residues long. The CDR3 DNA reads TGCGCCAGCAGCTTCACCCAGACAGTGGGTAATGAAAAACTGTTTTTT. It is translated as CASSFTQTVGNEKLFF.